The 14 T cell receptor beta chains in this list originate from one sample, sequenced in a study of T cell responses to AZD1222 COVID-19 vaccine. The assay was immunoSEQ multiplex PCR, and TCRdb's table has in-frame clones only and misses some. The data hold roughly 30,000 clones, with about 84% observed a single time. This sample comprised peripheral blood, obtained 28 days after the second AZD1222 dose. Receptor source: an adult who received the AZD1222 COVID-19 vaccine.

The rearrangement uses TRBV7-8 and TRBJ1-5; D remains unclear. Germline CDR1 SGHVS, CDR2 FQNEAQ. The CDR3 is 12 amino acids. The CDR3 loop is CAVGQDHQPQHF. In nucleotides, the CDR3 is TGTGCAGTAGGGCAGGATCATCAGCCCCAGCATTTT.

The J gene is TRBJ2-3, the V gene TRBV5-1, with 10 bases that match TRBD1. With V trimmed by 4 bases and J by 1 base, 6 bases remained unmatched. Germline V gives CDR1 SGHRS, CDR2 YFSETQ. This CDR3 spans 16 amino acids. CDR3 region: CASSIGQGVGTDTQYF. CDR3 coding DNA: TGCGCCAGCAGCATTGGACAGGGGGTTGGCACAGATACGCAGTATTTT.

This chain links TRBV10-3 with TRBJ1-3; TRBD1 agrees at 11 bases. Germline lookup yields CDR1 ENHRY and CDR2 SYGVKD. The CDR3 has 14 amino acids. With 10 bases clipped from V and 3 bases from J, the junction kept 5 bases outside the gene matches. CDR3 coding DNA: TGTGCCAGCTCCGGGACAGGGGGTGGAAACACCATATATTTT. Translated: CASSGTGGGNTIYF.

Here the CDR3 reads CASSGQISSGNTIYF. The CDR3 nucleotides are TGTGCCAGTAGTGGACAGATAAGCTCTGGAAACACCATATATTTT. The chain carries TRBV19 and TRBJ1-3, with a weak D call TRBD1 (6 bases). From germline, CDR1 is LNHDA and CDR2 SQIVND (reference sequence). The germline V and J ends were trimmed by 5 bases and 0 bases, with 11 bases remaining between them. The CDR3 has 15 amino acids.

In its sample, this clone was seen a few times. The chain links TRBV5-4 to TRBJ2-1; the D gene is possibly TRBD2 (5 bases). The germline V gene encodes CDR1 SGHNT and CDR2 YYREEE (reference sequence). The CDR3 loop spans 13 amino acids. Trimming pared 0 bases from V and 12 bases from J, leaving 13 bases between. The CDR3 DNA follows: TGTGCCAGCAGCTTGGCGGGGTCTAGCCCGCAGTTCTTC. Residues: CASSLAGSSPQFF.

The rearrangement joins TRBV6-2 or TRBV6-3 to TRBJ2-3; tentatively, D is TRBD1 (6 bases). The germline gives CDR1 MNHEY, CDR2 SVGEGT. With 4 bases removed from V and 5 bases from J, the gap between germline ends came to 13 bases. The CDR3 extends over 14 amino acids. CDR3: CASSSWAGEDTQYF. CDR3 in DNA: TGTGCCAGCAGTTCCTGGGCAGGGGAAGATACGCAGTATTTT.

In this sample, this clone turned up a few times. The chain has TRBV2 and TRBJ2-7; no firm D call. Deletions cut 4 bases from V and 2 bases from J, with 6 bases between. Germline values: CDR1 SNHLY, CDR2 FYNNEI. CDR3 length equals 12 residues. CDR3 sequence: CASSANTYEQYF. The CDR3 coding sequence is TGTGCCAGCAGTGCGAACACCTACGAGCAGTACTTC.

The chain links TRBV7-9 to TRBJ2-5; TRBD2 aligns across 8 bases. Per the germline V gene, CDR1 is SEHNR and CDR2 is FQNEAQ (reference sequence). The V segment lost 1 base and the J segment 12 bases; nucleotides outside the gene matches: 16. This CDR3 comprises 16 residues. The CDR3 spells CASSLETGTSPREKYF. The CDR3 bases are TGTGCCAGCAGCTTAGAGACCGGGACTAGTCCCAGAGAGAAGTACTTC.

The J gene is TRBJ2-1, the V gene TRBV14; TRBD2 is a possible D gene (5 bases). V lost 0 bases and J 9 bases, leaving 6 bases between the germline ends. The length of the CDR3 is 12 residues. CDR1 is SGHDN, CDR2 FVKESK, per germline. CDR3 in DNA: TGTGCCAGCAGCCAAGAACGGGGTGAGCAGTTCTTC. Residues: CASSQERGEQFF.

The rearrangement links TRBV11-2 to TRBJ2-3; 10 bases are a match to TRBD2. With V trimmed by 3 bases and J by 3 bases, 3 bases remained unmatched. Germline-derived CDR1 and CDR2 are SGHAT and FQNNGV. CDR3 length: 15 amino acids. This CDR3 is CASSFSSGSTDTQYF. As DNA, the CDR3 is TGTGCCAGCAGCTTTTCTAGCGGGAGTACAGATACGCAGTATTTT.

V is TRBV6-1 and J is TRBJ2-7; no definite D call. Germline V gene data show CDR1 as MNHNS and CDR2 as SASEGT. CDR3 length equals 14 residues. Trimming left V 3 bases short and J 7 bases short, with 16 bases between. CDR3 region: CASSDRAPVGEQYV. The CDR3 nucleotides read TGTGCCAGCAGTGATCGGGCCCCCGTGGGGGAGCAGTACGTC.

This chain connects TRBV20-1 to TRBJ2-7; the D is unclear. Trimming cost V 6 bases and J 6 bases, with 12 bases left between them. The CDR3 totals 11 residues. The V gene's germline CDR1 is DFQATT and CDR2 SNEGSKA (reference sequence). Here the CDR3 reads CSAGKVAEQYF. The CDR3 nucleotides are TGCAGTGCGGGAAAGGTCGCCGAGCAGTACTTC.

V and J are TRBV11-3 and TRBJ2-3; TRBD2 matches at 8 bases. CDR1 SGHNT and CDR2 YENEEA come from the germline V gene. The CDR3 sequence is 13 residues long. After removal of 7 bases from V and 6 bases from J, the junction contained 6 bases not matched to a gene. CDR3 amino acids: CASKTSVRDTQYF. The DNA for the CDR3 is TGTGCCAGCAAGACTAGCGTTAGGGATACGCAGTATTTT.

This rearrangement joins TRBV5-1 to TRBJ1-6; 10 bases agree with TRBD1. CDR1 is SGHRS, CDR2 YFSETQ, per germline. This CDR3 is 17 amino acids long. Losses at the gene ends were 3 bases for V and 2 bases for J; bases not matched to a gene: 5. The CDR3 nucleotides read TGCGCCAGCAGCTCCAGACAGGGGGCGACCTATAATTCACCCCTCCACTTT. The encoded protein is CASSSRQGATYNSPLHF.